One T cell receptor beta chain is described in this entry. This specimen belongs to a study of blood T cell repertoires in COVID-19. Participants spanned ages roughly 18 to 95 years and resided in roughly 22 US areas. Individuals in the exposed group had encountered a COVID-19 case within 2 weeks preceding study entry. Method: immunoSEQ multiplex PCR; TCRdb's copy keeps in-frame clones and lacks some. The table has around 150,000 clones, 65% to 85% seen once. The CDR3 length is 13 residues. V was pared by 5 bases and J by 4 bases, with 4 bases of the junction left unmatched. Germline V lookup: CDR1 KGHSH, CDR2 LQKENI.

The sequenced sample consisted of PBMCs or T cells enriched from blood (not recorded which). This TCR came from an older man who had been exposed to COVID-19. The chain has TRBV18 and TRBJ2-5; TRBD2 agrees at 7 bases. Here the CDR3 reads CASSSGTLETQYF. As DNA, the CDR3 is TGTGCCAGCTCAAGCGGGACTCTAGAGACCCAGTACTTC.